This T cell receptor beta chain was identified during a study of cytomegalovirus exposure and HLA in healthy donors. Study-wide context: Clustering assigned around 77% of the approximately 430 genotyped donors to the Caucasian-associated ancestry cluster.

In the case of this clone: Its specificity is unknown.

Study-wide results and caveats: In vitro assays verified that a few CMV-associated chains recognized CMV antigens specifically. Analyses of presence and absence presupposed an approximately uniform sequencing depth across donors. Earlier findings revealed that most TCR beta V segments proved productive either about 90% or about 30% of the time.

Trimming pared 8 bases from V and 0 bases from J, leaving 7 bases between. The germline CDR1 and CDR2 sequences are MDHEN and SYDVKM. CDR3 size: 13 residues. The PCR made use of 60 Vbeta and 13 Jbeta primers. The table came from immunoSEQ multiplex PCR; TCRdb's copy has only in-frame clones and leaves some out. The sample holds 200,000 to 250,000 clones, 76% seen once. The sequence derives from a man younger than 35 in good health and CMV-seronegative. The sample taken for sequencing was PBMCs. The chain couples TRBV28 to TRBJ2-2; D remains unclear. The CDR3 sequence is CASRRTNTGELFF. The CDR3 bases are TGTGCCAGCCGGCGGACGAACACCGGGGAGCTGTTTTTT.